Listed below are T cell receptor beta chains from one sample, sequenced in a study of early T cells in non-severe SARS-CoV-2 infection. TCRdb itself ran the 5' RACE reads through MiXCR, one entry per CDR3 protein. Of approximately 40,000 distinct CDR3 sequences detected, more than 8% appear once; the ten largest clones hold more than 10%. Sequences were obtained from whole blood. All receptors come from an adult who was a healthcare worker with PCR-confirmed SARS-CoV-2 infection or an uninfected control (not recorded which). The CDR3 runs from the conserved cysteine through the conserved F or W. A D gene is named only where the DNA matches it firmly. The size of a clone is reported for some rows only, either as once, few or many, or as a class for expanded clones.

D gene: -; clone size: many; V gene: TRBV10-3; J gene: TRBJ1-2; CDR3 DNA: TGTGCCATCAGTGATGGAGAGTATGGCTACACCTTC; CDR3 protein: CAISDGEYGYTF
D gene: -; clone size: many; V gene: TRBV29-1; J gene: TRBJ1-2; CDR3 DNA: TGCAGCGTTGATGCAAATAGCCCGAATGGCTACACCTTC; CDR3 protein: CSVDANSPNGYTF
D gene: -; clone size: -; V gene: TRBV29-1; J gene: TRBJ2-7; CDR3 DNA: TGCAGCGGGGCAGGGTCTTCGGGCGAGCAGTACTTC; CDR3 protein: CSGAGSSGEQYF
D gene: -; clone size: many; V gene: TRBV11-2; J gene: TRBJ1-1; CDR3 DNA: TGTGCCAGCAGCTCCCCGCCCAACACTGAAGCTTTCTTT; CDR3 protein: CASSSPPNTEAFF
D gene: TRBD2; clone size: many; V gene: TRBV29-1; J gene: TRBJ2-5; CDR3 DNA: TGCAGCGTTGGCGGGGGGGCCAGTAAAGAGACCCAGTACTTC; CDR3 protein: CSVGGGASKETQYF
D gene: -; clone size: many; V gene: TRBV5-1; J gene: TRBJ1-4; CDR3 DNA: TGCGCCAGCAGCTTGGCCATGGCTAATGAAAAACTGTTTTTT; CDR3 protein: CASSLAMANEKLFF
D gene: -; clone size: many; V gene: TRBV19; J gene: TRBJ1-5; CDR3 DNA: TGTGCCAGTAGTATGGGCGGATGGACAGACTACAATCAGCCCCAGCATTTT; CDR3 protein: CASSMGGWTDYNQPQHF
D gene: -; clone size: many; V gene: TRBV20-1; J gene: TRBJ2-7; CDR3 DNA: TGCAGTGCTAGGGTGAGCTCCTACGAGCAGTACTTC; CDR3 protein: CSARVSSYEQYF
D gene: TRBD2; clone size: few; V gene: TRBV29-1; J gene: TRBJ2-1; CDR3 DNA: TGCAGCGTTGTTAGCGGGGCGACCGCTGAGCAGTTCTTC; CDR3 protein: CSVVSGATAEQFF
D gene: -; clone size: -; V gene: TRBV12-3/TRBV12-4; J gene: TRBJ2-4; CDR3 DNA: TGTGCCAGCAGTCTGACATCTCAGGGGAACATTCAGTACTTC; CDR3 protein: CASSLTSQGNIQYF
D gene: -; clone size: many; V gene: TRBV27; J gene: TRBJ1-4; CDR3 DNA: TGTGCCAGCCAACCGTCTCCAGGGCAACCCAAAAGGGAAAAACTGTTTTTT; CDR3 protein: CASQPSPGQPKREKLFF
D gene: -; clone size: -; V gene: TRBV30; J gene: TRBJ2-1; CDR3 DNA: TGTGCCTGGGTGGGACGGGCTCTTTACAATGAGCAGTTCTTC; CDR3 protein: CAWVGRALYNEQFF
D gene: TRBD2; clone size: many; V gene: TRBV11-2; J gene: TRBJ2-5; CDR3 DNA: TGTGCCAGCAGCGGCGTAGCGGGGGTGGAGACCCAGTACTTC; CDR3 protein: CASSGVAGVETQYF